This T cell receptor (beta chain) was sequenced for a study of blood T cell repertoires in COVID-19. Some clones are missing from TCRdb's copy, which holds only in-frame ones; the method was immunoSEQ multiplex PCR. Among about 100,000 clones listed, around 87% were seen once. The CDR3 contains 15 residues. J lost 5 bases, V lost 0 bases, and 3 bases had no gene match. Germline-derived CDR1 and CDR2 are LGHDT and YNNKEL (reference sequence). The sequenced sample consisted of peripheral blood. The chain carries TRBV3-1 (or the pseudogene TRBV3-2) and TRBJ2-3, with 9 bases matching TRBD2. The TCR was taken from a woman between 25 and 40 years old with acute or convalescent COVID-19. The CDR3 nucleotides are TGTGCCAGCAGCCAAGATGCGGGAGGGAGAGATACGCAGTATTTT. Its protein product is CASSQDAGGRDTQYF.